These T cell receptor beta chains were read from a single sample in a study of cytomegalovirus exposure and HLA in healthy donors. The method was immunoSEQ multiplex PCR; TCRdb's version includes in-frame clones alone and lacks a portion of them. The table includes approximately 200,000 clones, roughly 82% detected once. Sequenced material: PBMCs. Source of these receptors: a young woman in good health and CMV-seropositive. Each CDR3 is given with its conserved first and last residue. The D gene is left open where the match is weak. Size is stated for part of the rows, as once, few or many counts, or as a class when the clone is expanded.

j_call clone_size d_call v_call cdr3_nt cdr3_aa
TRBJ2-5 - TRBD2 TRBV7-9 TGTGCCACAGAGGCGGGGGAGGGTCCTCGAGAGACCCAGTACTTC CATEAGEGPRETQYF
TRBJ2-3 - TRBD2 TRBV7-7 TGTGCTAGCAGCTTGGGGCGGGGGGGCACAGATACGCAGTATTTT CASSLGRGGTDTQYF
TRBJ2-1 - - TRBV4-2 TGTGCCAGCAGCCAAGCCGTCGGAGATGAGCAGTTCTTC CASSQAVGDEQFF
TRBJ1-5 - - TRBV5-8 TGTGCCAGCGTCCAGGGGTGGATGAGCAATCAGCCCCAGCATTTT CASVQGWMSNQPQHF
TRBJ1-1 once TRBD1 TRBV6-1 TGTGCCAGCAGCCCGGGACAGGGGGGCACTGAAGCTTTCTTT CASSPGQGGTEAFF
TRBJ2-5 few TRBD1 TRBV7-9 TGTGCCAGCACCGCGACAACAGGGGGCCAAGAGACCCAGTACTTC CASTATTGGQETQYF
TRBJ1-1 - - TRBV6-5 TGTGCCAGCAGTTACTCGAGACAGCGAGAAGCTTTCTTT CASSYSRQREAFF
TRBJ2-7 - - TRBV6-5 TGTGCCAGTGCGATGGACAGATCCTACGAGCAGTACTTC CASAMDRSYEQYF
TRBJ1-5 - TRBD1 TRBV11-2 TGTGCCAGCAGCTTAGGGGACAGGGTTCTTGGGCAGCCCCAGCATTTT CASSLGDRVLGQPQHF
TRBJ2-3 - - TRBV6-5 TGTGCCAGCAGTACTCCGACAGGTACCGCAGATACGCAGTATTTT CASSTPTGTADTQYF
TRBJ2-1 - TRBD2 TRBV6-1 TGTGCCAGCCGGCGAGCGGGAGGCCCCGAGCAGTTCTTC CASRRAGGPEQFF
TRBJ2-6 - - TRBV6-4 TGTGCCAGCAGTGACTCTAGAGCGCGTGGGGCCAACGTCCTGACTTTC CASSDSRARGANVLTF
TRBJ2-1 - - TRBV2 TGTGCCAGCAGGGAGTTAGATCGAACCTACAATGAGCAGTTCTTC CASRELDRTYNEQFF
TRBJ1-5 few - TRBV28 TGTGCCAGCAAAAAGGGCAGGGAAAGCAATCAGCCCCAGCATTTT CASKKGRESNQPQHF
TRBJ2-7 - - TRBV28 TGTGCCAGCGGCCCAAATGATGCCGGGAGCCACGAGCAGTACTTC CASGPNDAGSHEQYF
TRBJ2-4 - TRBD2 TRBV2 TGTGCCAGTCCTGGACTAGCGGGAAACATTCAGTACTTC CASPGLAGNIQYF
TRBJ2-1 - - TRBV14 TGTGCCAGCAGCCAAGACCTAGTTAGGAATGAGCAGTTCTTC CASSQDLVRNEQFF
TRBJ1-2 once - TRBV6-1 TGTGCCAGCAGTGAAGTCGCAGGGCAGTACGGCTACACCTTC CASSEVAGQYGYTF
TRBJ1-1 few - TRBV9 TGTGCCAGCAGCCCCTCCACTGAAGCTTTCTTT CASSPSTEAFF
TRBJ2-7 - - TRBV6-1 TGTGCCAGCTTTCAGGCAGGATCATCCTACGAGCAGTACTTC CASFQAGSSYEQYF
TRBJ2-3 - TRBD2 TRBV28 TGTGCCAGCAGTTTCCCAAACCGGGCTAGCGGGCGCACAGATACGCAGTATTTT CASSFPNRASGRTDTQYF
TRBJ2-7 - - TRBV29-1 TGCAGCGTTGGTAAACAGGGCCGTTACGAGCAGTACTTC CSVGKQGRYEQYF